The sequence of this T cell receptor (beta chain) was determined in a study of T cells in tumors after PD-1 blockade. The CDR3 consists of 14 residues. From germline, CDR1 is GTSNPN and CDR2 SVGIG (reference sequence). The V end was cut by 0 bases, the J end by 7 bases, with 15 bases between. Some clones are missing from TCRdb's copy, which holds only in-frame ones; the method was immunoSEQ multiplex PCR. Of 60,000 to 65,000 clones in the sample, roughly 70% are singletons; the top ten hold approximately 4.8%. This sequence was found in a human donor with basal cell carcinoma. Specimen: PBMCs, collected after anti-PD-1 treatment. This rearrangement joins TRBV30 to TRBJ1-1; a weak D match, TRBD1 (5 bases). CDR3 protein: CAWSVRGITHEAFF. The CDR3 region has the DNA TGTGCCTGGAGTGTACGGGGGATAACCCATGAAGCTTTCTTT. The complete variable domain, with remaining parts taken from reference TRBV30 and TRBJ1-1, reads SQTIHQWPATLVQPVGSPLSLECTVEGTSNPNLYWYRQAAGRGLQLLFYSVGIGQISSEVPQNLSASRPQDRQFILSSKKLLLSDSGFYLCAWSVRGITHEAFFGQGTRLTVV.